These 11 T cell receptor beta chains came from one sample sequenced in a study of tumor and adjacent non-tumor tissue in lung cancer. Three rounds of nested PCR, following a modified ARM-PCR protocol, produced the TCRbeta library. Via MiXCR, TCRdb re-called the multiplex PCR reads, giving one row per CDR3 protein. Here the sample spans fewer than 45,000 distinct CDR3 sequences, approximately 59% being singletons. This sample's RNA came from whole unsorted tissue. The normal lung tissue was taken more than 3 cm from the tumor edge. Sequencing input: distant non-tumor lung tissue. These receptors were obtained from a woman aged 40 to 50 with non-small cell lung cancer.

In regard to this clonotype: An end of the junction does not agree with germline; a read error may underlie this. J is TRBJ2-1 and V is TRBV11-2; 10 bases fit TRBD2. Germline loops: CDR1 SGHAT, CDR2 FQNNGV. This CDR3 spans 14 amino acids. The CDR3: CASNRTSGNNEKFF. The CDR3 DNA sequence: TGTGCCAGCAACCGGACTAGCGGAAACAATGAGAAGTTCTTC. Full variable domain (rest looked up from reference TRBV11-2 and TRBJ2-1): EAGVAQSPRYKIIEKRQSVAFWCNPISGHATLYWYQQILGQGPKLLIQFQNNGVVDDSQLPKDRFSAERLKGVDSTLKIQPAKLEDSAVYLCASNRTSGNNEKFFGPGTRLTVL.

Comments on this clonotype: Compared with germline, one end of the junction differs, possibly owing to a read error. The V and J genes are TRBV6-5 and TRBJ2-2, with D perhaps TRBD2 (7 bases). CDR3 length equals 16 residues. From germline, CDR1 is MNHEY and CDR2 SVGAGI. The CDR3 loop reads CASNRSRTANTGGLVF. CDR3 bases: TGTGCCAGCAACCGCAGTCGGACAGCGAACACCGGGGGGCTGGTTTTT.

This clonotype has more than one count but fewer than ten. This rearrangement joins TRBV7-9 to TRBJ2-7; no reliable D call. Trimming pared 1 base from V and 5 bases from J, leaving 15 bases between. CDR3 length: 15 residues. Germline V gene lookup returns CDR1 SEHNR and CDR2 FQNEAQ (reference sequence). This CDR3 reads CASSLVFGPNDEQYF. DNA for the CDR3: TGTGCCAGCAGCTTAGTGTTCGGTCCAAACGACGAGCAGTACTTC.

In the case of this clonotype: A clone one base away is much larger, so this may be a read error. The chain is built from TRBV18 and TRBJ1-1, with D unclear. This CDR3 contains 17 residues. V lost 3 bases to trimming and J lost 1 base, with 18 bases between them. Germline V gives CDR1 KGHSH, CDR2 LQKENI. DNA of the CDR3: TGTGCCAGCTCACCCCGCATCAAGCGTGATTCGAACACTGAAGCTTTCTTT. This encodes CASSPRIKRDSNTEAFF.

The chain combines TRBV11-2 with TRBJ2-2, with D possibly being TRBD1 or TRBD2 (5 bases each). CDR3 length equals 15 residues. With 7 bases removed from V and 9 bases from J, the gap between germline ends came to 21 bases. CDR1 and CDR2 (germline): SGHAT, FQNNGV. The CDR3 loop is CASMLQGAWTRELFF. For the CDR3, the DNA is TGTGCCAGCATGCTCCAGGGAGCTTGGACAAGGGAGCTGTTTTTT. The full variable domain, with the rest looked up from reference TRBV11-2 and TRBJ2-2, is EAGVAQSPRYKIIEKRQSVAFWCNPISGHATLYWYQQILGQGPKLLIQFQNNGVVDDSQLPKDRFSAERLKGVDSTLKIQPAKLEDSAVYLCASMLQGAWTRELFFGEGSRLTVL.

The chain has TRBV20-1 and TRBJ1-5, with TRBD1 matching over 7 bases. V lost 6 bases and J lost 1; bases outside the gene matches: 9. The length of the CDR3 is 15 residues. Per the germline V gene, CDR1 is DFQATT and CDR2 is SNEGSKA (reference sequence). CDR3 DNA sequence: TGCAGTGCACCGATAGGGGGCGCGAGCAATCAGCCCCAGCATTTT. Amino acid sequence: CSAPIGGASNQPQHF.

As regards this clonotype: A junction boundary mismatches the germline segment, possibly from a read error. The CDR3 loop reads CASSPALNTEAFF. The DNA of the CDR3 is TGTGCCAGCAGCCCTGCGCTGAACACTGAAGCATTCTTT. The genes are TRBV14 and TRBJ1-1; D remains ambiguous. There are 13 residues in the CDR3. From germline, CDR1 is SGHDN and CDR2 FVKESK.

This clonotype was observed a handful of times. The chain couples TRBV30 to TRBJ1-1, with D unclear. In germline, CDR1 is GTSNPN, CDR2 SVGIG (reference sequence). Trimming pared 3 bases from V and 5 bases from J, leaving 13 bases between. This CDR3 spans 13 amino acids. The CDR3: CAWSLGGRTEAFF. Here the CDR3 DNA reads TGTGCCTGGAGCCTGGGTGGGCGAACTGAAGCTTTCTTT.

The chain recombines TRBV11-2 with TRBJ2-3; D gene ambiguous. The CDR3 sequence is 15 residues long. Trimming removed 4 bases at V and 2 bases at J, with 13 bases between. The germline CDR1 and CDR2 sequences are SGHAT and FQNNGV. The CDR3 sequence is CASSSGRINTDTQYF. CDR3 DNA: TGTGCCAGCAGCTCTGGGCGGATAAACACAGATACGCAGTATTTT.

This rearrangement joins TRBV2 to TRBJ2-3; D possibly uses TRBD1 or TRBD2 (5 bases each). Trimming pared 6 bases from V and 3 bases from J, leaving 13 bases between. The CDR3 covers 14 residues. In germline, CDR1 is SNHLY, CDR2 FYNNEI. The CDR3, as DNA: TGTGCCAGCAGGTTCGGGACGACGACAGATACGCAGTATTTT. Translated, it gives CASRFGTTTDTQYF.

Points on this clonotype: Germline and junction disagree at one end, which may indicate a read error. The V gene is TRBV12-3 or TRBV12-4, the J gene TRBJ1-2; a possible D gene is TRBD1 (6 bases). This CDR3 contains 16 residues. This CDR3 is CASSSLQGRKNYGYTF. CDR3 bases: TGTGCCAGCAGTTCCCTACAGGGAAGAAAGAACTATGGTTACACCTTC.